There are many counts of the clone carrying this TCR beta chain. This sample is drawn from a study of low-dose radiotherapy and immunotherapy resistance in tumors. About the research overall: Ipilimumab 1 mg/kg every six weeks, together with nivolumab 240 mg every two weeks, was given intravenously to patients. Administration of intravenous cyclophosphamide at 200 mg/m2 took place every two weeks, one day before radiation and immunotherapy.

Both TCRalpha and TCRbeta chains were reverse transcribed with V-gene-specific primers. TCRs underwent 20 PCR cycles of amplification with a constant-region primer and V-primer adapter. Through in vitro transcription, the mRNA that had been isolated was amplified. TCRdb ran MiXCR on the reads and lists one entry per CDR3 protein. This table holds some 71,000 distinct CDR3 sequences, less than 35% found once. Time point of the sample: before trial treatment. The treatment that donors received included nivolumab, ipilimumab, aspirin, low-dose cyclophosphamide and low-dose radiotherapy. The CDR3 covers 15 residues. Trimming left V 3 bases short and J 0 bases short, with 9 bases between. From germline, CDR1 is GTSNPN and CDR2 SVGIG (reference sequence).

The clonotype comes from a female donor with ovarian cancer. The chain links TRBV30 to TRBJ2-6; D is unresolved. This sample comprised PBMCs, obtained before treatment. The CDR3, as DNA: TGTGCCTGGAGGGCATGGTCCTCTGGGGCCAACGTCCTGACTTTC. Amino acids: CAWRAWSSGANVLTF.